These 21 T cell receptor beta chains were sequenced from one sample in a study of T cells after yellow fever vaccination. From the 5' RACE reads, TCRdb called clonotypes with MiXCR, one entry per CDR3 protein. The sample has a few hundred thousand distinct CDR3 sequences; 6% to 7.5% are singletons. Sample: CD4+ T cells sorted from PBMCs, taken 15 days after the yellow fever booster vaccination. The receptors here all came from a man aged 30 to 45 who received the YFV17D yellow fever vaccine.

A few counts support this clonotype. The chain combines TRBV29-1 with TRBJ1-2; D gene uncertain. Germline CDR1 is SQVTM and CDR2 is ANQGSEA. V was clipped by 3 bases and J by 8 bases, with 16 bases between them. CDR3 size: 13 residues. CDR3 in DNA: TGCAGCGTTGACCCCGGGCCAAACCGGGGCTACACCTTC. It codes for CSVDPGPNRGYTF. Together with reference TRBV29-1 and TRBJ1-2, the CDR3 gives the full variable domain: SAVISQKPSRDICQRGTSLTIQCQVDSQVTMMFWYRQQPGQSLTLIATANQGSEATYESGFVIDKFPISRPNLTFSTLTVSNMSPEDSSIYLCSVDPGPNRGYTFGSGTRLTVV.

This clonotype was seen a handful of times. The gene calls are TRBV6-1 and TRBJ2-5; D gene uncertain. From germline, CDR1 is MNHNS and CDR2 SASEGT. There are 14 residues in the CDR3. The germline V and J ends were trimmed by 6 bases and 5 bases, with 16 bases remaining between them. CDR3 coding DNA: TGTGCCAGCAGCCCTACGTGGGTATCCGAGACCCAGTACTTC. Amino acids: CASSPTWVSETQYF.

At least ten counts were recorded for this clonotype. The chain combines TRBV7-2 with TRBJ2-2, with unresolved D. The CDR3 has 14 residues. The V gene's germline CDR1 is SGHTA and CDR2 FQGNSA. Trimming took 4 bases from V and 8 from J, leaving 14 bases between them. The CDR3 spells CASSYRSVAGELFF. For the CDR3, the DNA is TGTGCCAGCAGCTACCGATCGGTGGCGGGGGAGCTGTTTTTT.

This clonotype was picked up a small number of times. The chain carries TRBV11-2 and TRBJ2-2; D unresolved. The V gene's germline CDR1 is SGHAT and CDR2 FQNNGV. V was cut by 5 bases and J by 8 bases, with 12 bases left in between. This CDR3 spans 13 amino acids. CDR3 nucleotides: TGTGCCAGCAGCCCCACCGGGTTAGGGGAGCTGTTTTTT. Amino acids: CASSPTGLGELFF. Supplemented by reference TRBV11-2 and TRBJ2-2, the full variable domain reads EAGVAQSPRYKIIEKRQSVAFWCNPISGHATLYWYQQILGQGPKLLIQFQNNGVVDDSQLPKDRFSAERLKGVDSTLKIQPAKLEDSAVYLCASSPTGLGELFFGEGSRLTVL.

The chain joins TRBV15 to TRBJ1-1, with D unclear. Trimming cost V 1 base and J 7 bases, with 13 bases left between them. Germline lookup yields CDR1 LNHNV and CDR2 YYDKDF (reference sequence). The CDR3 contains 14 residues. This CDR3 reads CATSRGAAGFEAFF. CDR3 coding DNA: TGTGCCACCAGCAGAGGAGCAGCAGGATTTGAAGCTTTCTTT.

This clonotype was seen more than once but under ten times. The CDR3 reads CASSLGGHTYEQYF. In DNA form, the CDR3 reads TGCGCCAGCAGCTTGGGTGGACACACCTACGAGCAGTACTTC. The genes are TRBV5-1 and TRBJ2-7; TRBD1 is a possible D gene (5 bases). Germline lookup yields CDR1 SGHRS and CDR2 YFSETQ. The CDR3 extends over 14 amino acids. Trimming stripped 0 bases from V and 2 bases from J, with 9 bases between.

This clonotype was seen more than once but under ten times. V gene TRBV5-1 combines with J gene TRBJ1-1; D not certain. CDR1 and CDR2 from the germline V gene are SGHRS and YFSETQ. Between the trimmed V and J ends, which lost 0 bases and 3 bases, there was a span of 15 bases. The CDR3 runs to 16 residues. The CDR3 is CASSLGVGGEYTEAFF. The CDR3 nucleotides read TGCGCCAGCAGCTTGGGGGTGGGTGGTGAGTACACTGAAGCTTTCTTT.

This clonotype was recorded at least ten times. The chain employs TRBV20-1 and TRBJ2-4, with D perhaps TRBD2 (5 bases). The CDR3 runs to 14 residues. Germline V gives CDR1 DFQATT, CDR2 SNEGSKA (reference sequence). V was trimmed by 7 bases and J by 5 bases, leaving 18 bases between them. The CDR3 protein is CSGIGRAGENIQYF. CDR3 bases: TGCAGTGGTATAGGGAGAGCCGGGGAAAACATTCAGTACTTC.

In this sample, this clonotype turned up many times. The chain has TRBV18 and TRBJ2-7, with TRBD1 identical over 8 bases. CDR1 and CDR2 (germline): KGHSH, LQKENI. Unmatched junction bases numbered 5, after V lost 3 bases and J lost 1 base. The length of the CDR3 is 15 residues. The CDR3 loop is CASSPLTGESYEQYF. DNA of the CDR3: TGTGCCAGCTCACCTTTGACAGGGGAATCCTACGAGCAGTACTTC.

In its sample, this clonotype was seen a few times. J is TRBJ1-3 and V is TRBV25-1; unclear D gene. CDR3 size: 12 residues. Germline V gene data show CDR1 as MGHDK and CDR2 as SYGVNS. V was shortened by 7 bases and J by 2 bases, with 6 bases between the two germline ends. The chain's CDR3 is CASTFTGNTIYF. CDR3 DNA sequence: TGTGCCAGCACATTTACTGGAAACACCATATATTTT.

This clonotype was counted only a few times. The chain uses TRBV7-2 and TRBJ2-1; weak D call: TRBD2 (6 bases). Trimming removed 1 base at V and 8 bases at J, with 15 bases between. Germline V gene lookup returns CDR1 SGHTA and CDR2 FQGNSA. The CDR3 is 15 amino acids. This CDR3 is CASSLGLASPDEQFF. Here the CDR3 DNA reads TGTGCCAGCAGCTTAGGGCTAGCGTCGCCAGATGAGCAGTTCTTC.

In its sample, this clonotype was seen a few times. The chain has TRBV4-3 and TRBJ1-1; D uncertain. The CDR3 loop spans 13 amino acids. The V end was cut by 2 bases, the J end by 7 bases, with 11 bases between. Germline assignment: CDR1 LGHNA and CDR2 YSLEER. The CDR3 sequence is CASSQLGINEAFF. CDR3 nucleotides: TGCGCCAGCAGCCAATTAGGGATTAATGAAGCTTTCTTT.

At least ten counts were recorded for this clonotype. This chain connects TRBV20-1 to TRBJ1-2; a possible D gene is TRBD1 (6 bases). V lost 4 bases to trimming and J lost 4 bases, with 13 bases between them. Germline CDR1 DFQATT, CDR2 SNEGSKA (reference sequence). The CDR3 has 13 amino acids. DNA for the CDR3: TGCAGTGCTAAACCTCAGGGGCCCTATGGCTACACCTTC. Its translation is CSAKPQGPYGYTF.

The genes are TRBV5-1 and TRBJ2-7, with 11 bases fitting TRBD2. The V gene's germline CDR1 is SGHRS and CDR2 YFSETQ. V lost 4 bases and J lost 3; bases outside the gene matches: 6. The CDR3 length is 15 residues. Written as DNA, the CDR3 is TGCGCCAGCAGCAGTGCGGGACTAGCGGTCTACGAGCAGTACTTC. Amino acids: CASSSAGLAVYEQYF.

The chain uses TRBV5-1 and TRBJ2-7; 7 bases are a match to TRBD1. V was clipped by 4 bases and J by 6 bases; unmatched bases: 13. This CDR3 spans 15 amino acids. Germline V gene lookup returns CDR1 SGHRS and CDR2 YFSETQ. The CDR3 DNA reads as TGCGCCAGCAGCCCTCAGGGGGTTCCTGGCCTCGAGCAGTACTTC. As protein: CASSPQGVPGLEQYF.

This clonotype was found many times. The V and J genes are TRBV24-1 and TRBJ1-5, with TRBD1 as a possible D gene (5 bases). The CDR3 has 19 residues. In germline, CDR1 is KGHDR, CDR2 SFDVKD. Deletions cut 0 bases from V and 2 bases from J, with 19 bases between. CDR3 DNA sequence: TGTGCCACCAGTGATTTGCACGGCGGGGCCGTACGAGGCAATCAGCCCCAGCATTTT. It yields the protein CATSDLHGGAVRGNQPQHF.

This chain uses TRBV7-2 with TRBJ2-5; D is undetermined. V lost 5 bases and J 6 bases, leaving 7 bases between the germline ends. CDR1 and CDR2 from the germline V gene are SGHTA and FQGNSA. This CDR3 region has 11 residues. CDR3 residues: CASSPQKTQYF. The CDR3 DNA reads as TGTGCCAGCAGCCCCCAGAAGACCCAGTACTTC.

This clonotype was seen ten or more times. The CDR3, as DNA: TGCAGTGCTAGAGTGGGACCCTCAAGTGGGACTGAAGCTTTCTTT. The encoded protein is CSARVGPSSGTEAFF. The rearrangement joins TRBV20-1 to TRBJ1-1; perhaps TRBD1 as D (5 bases). The V and J ends lost 1 base and 5 bases respectively, with 17 bases between them. This CDR3 spans 15 amino acids. Per the germline V gene, CDR1 is DFQATT and CDR2 is SNEGSKA (reference sequence).

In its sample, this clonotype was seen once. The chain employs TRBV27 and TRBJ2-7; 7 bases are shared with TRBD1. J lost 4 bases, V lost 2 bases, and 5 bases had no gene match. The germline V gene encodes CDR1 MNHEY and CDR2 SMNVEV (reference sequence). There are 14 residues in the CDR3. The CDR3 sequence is CASSLGDRVYEQYF. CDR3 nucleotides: TGTGCCAGCAGTTTAGGAGACAGGGTTTACGAGCAGTACTTC.

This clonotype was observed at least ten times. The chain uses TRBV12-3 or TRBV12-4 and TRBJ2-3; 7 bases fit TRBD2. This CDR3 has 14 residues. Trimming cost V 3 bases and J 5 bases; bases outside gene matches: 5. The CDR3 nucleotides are TGTGCCAGCAGTTTTCGCGGGAGTATAGATACGCAGTATTTT. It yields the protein CASSFRGSIDTQYF.

The CDR3 DNA sequence: TGTGCCAGCAGGTACGGGACAGCTGGGACAGATACGCAGTATTTT. Translating gives CASRYGTAGTDTQYF. This chain joins TRBV28 and TRBJ2-3; 7 bases are a match to TRBD1. V shed 6 bases and J 3 bases; nucleotides not matched to a gene: 9. CDR1 and CDR2 (germline): MDHEN, SYDVKM. CDR3 length equals 15 residues. Supplemented by reference TRBV28 and TRBJ2-3, the full variable domain reads DVKVTQSSRYLVKRTGEKVFLECVQDMDHENMFWYRQDPGLGLRLIYFSYDVKMKEKGDIPEGYSVSREKKERFSLILESASTNQTSMYLCASRYGTAGTDTQYFGPGTRLTVL.